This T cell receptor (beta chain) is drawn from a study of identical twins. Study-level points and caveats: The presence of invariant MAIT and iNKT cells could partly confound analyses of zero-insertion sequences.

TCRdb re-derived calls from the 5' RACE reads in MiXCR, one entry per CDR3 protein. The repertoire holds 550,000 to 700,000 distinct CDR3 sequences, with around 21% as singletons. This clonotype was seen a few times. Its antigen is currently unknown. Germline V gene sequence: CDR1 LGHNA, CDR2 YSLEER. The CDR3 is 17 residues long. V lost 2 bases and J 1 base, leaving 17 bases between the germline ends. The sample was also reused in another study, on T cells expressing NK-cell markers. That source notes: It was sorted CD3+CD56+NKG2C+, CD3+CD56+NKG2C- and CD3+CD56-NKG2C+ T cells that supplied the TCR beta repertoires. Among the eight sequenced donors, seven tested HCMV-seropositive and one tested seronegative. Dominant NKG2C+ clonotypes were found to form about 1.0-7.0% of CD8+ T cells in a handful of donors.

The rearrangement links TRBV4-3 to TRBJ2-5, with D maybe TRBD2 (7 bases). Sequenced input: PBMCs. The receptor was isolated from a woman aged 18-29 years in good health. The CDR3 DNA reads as TGCGCCAGCAGCCAAAGGGGGGGGCAGGACTCCCAAGAGACCCAGTACTTC. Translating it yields CASSQRGGQDSQETQYF.